This record covers a single T cell receptor (beta chain). What antigen it recognizes has not been identified. No per-base quality is available; no much larger clone lies one base away. These data are taken from a study of tumor T cells in aggressive B-cell lymphoma listed by TCRdb under 2017. CDR1 and CDR2, looked up from the germline V gene, are SNHLY and FYNNEI. There are 15 amino acids in the CDR3, from cysteine to phenylalanine inclusive. Only CDR3 DNA is held: 45 bases, read in frame from base 1. Cut back by 5 bases and 7 bases, the V and J ends lie 17 bases apart. The library was produced with the immunoSEQ multiplex PCR assay. The table comes from immuneACCESS by way of TCRdb, which keeps in-frame sequences with V and J called. Part of the clones is missing from these tables; in studies checked, under half for an unresolved V gene and the rest for unknown reasons. The sample contains roughly 3,000 clones, about 90% of them found a single time. The top ten clonotypes cover around a fifth of the sample.

The receptor was derived from an adult with diffuse large B cell lymphoma. The specimen sequenced was tumor tissue. The chain is made from TRBV2 and TRBJ1-4; no D gene is confidently identified. CDR3 loop: CASSPGRAHSEKLFF. The nucleotide sequence is given as TGTGCCAGCAGTCCCGGGCGGGCCCATAGTGAAAAACTGTTTTTT.